This T cell receptor beta chain originates from a study of cytomegalovirus exposure and HLA in healthy donors. About the research overall: The Caucasian-associated ancestry cluster held 80% to 90% of over 350 genotyped donors.

Points on this clone: The target antigen is unknown.

Overall study findings and caveats: After further analysis at a later stage, 16,951 TCR beta sequences were associated with HLA alleles at 0.05 false discovery rate.

The V gene lost 7 bases and the J gene lost 7 bases, with 13 bases spanning the gap. CDR1 and CDR2 from the germline V gene are SNHLY and FYNNEI. This CDR3 is built from 12 residues. A multiplex PCR was run with 60 Vbeta primers and 13 Jbeta primers. The method was immunoSEQ multiplex PCR; TCRdb's version includes in-frame clones alone and lacks a portion of them. The profile covers around 100,000 clones, with about 83% appearing a single time and under 4.5% taken by the ten largest. Sequenced input: PBMCs. The sequence derives from a female donor in good health and CMV-seropositive. The V and J genes are TRBV2 and TRBJ1-1; the D gene is possibly TRBD1 (5 bases). The DNA of the CDR3 is TGTGCCAGCACCCAGGGATCGGGTGAAGCTTTCTTT. Encoded protein: CASTQGSGEAFF.